Detailed here is one TCR beta chain. Its antigen remains unidentified. The record originates from a study of persistence of HIV-infected CD4 T cells. Overlapping HIV-1 Gag 15-mer peptides at 1 ug per peptide per mL were used. Memory cells lacking CD40L and CD69 with high CD45RO were sorted. Between the trimmed V and J ends, which lost 0 bases and 0 bases, there was a span of 17 bases. CDR3 size: 18 residues. The germline V gene has CDR1 MGHRA and CDR2 YSYEKL. The immunoSEQ assay was version 4, run in survey mode. Sequenced by immunoSEQ multiplex PCR; TCRdb stores in-frame clones only, minus some. Here the sample spans some 40,000 clones, about 83% being singletons.

V and J are TRBV4-1 and TRBJ2-5; possibly TRBD1 for D (5 bases). Specimen: cultured CD4+ T cells from PBMCs, collected from a patient who received antiretroviral therapy. This TCR was recovered from an adult with HIV. The donor label of this sample is uncertain. This CDR3 reads CASSQDLRGLGYQETQYF. The CDR3, as DNA: TGCGCCAGCAGCCAAGATTTAAGGGGTTTGGGGTACCAAGAGACCCAGTACTTC.